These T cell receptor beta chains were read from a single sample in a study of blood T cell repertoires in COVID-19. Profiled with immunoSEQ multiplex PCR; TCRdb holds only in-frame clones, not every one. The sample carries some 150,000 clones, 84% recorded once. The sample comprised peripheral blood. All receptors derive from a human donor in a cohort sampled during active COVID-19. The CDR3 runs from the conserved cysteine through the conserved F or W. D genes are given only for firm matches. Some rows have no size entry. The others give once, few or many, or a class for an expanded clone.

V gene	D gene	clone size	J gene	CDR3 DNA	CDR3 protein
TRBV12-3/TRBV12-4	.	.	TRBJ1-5	TGTGCCAGCAGTTGGACAGAAAATCAGCCCCAGCATTTT	CASSWTENQPQHF
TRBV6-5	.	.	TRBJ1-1	TGTGCCAGCAACCACCAGGGCGCGAACACTGAAGCTTTCTTT	CASNHQGANTEAFF
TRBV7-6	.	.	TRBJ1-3	TGTGCCAGCAGCCGGAGGGGTGCGGCGGCGGGTGGAAACACCATATATTTT	CASSRRGAAAGGNTIYF
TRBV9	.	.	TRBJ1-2	TGTGCCAGCAGCGTCTCTGAGGGGGACTATGGCTACACCTTC	CASSVSEGDYGYTF
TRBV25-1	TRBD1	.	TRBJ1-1	TGTGCCAGCAGTAGGGCAGACAGGGAGACTGAAGCTTTCTTT	CASSRADRETEAFF
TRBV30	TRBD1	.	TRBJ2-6	TGTGCCTGGAGTGTCTCCGGGACAGGGTATGGGGCCAACGTCCTGACTTTC	CAWSVSGTGYGANVLTF
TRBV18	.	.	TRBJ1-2	TGTGCCAGCTCCCCCCTAGGGGATAACTATGGCTACACCTTC	CASSPLGDNYGYTF
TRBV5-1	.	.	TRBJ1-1	TGCGCCAGCAGCTTGGCCTCGGGGAACACTGAAGCTTTCTTT	CASSLASGNTEAFF
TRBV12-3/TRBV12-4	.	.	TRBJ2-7	TGTGCCAGCAAACCCGGGATTGTGGGTGAGCAGTACTTC	CASKPGIVGEQYF
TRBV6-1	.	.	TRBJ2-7	TGTGCCAGCAGTGAAGAGGGAGGAGGGGAGCAGTACTTC	CASSEEGGGEQYF
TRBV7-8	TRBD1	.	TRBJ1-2	TGTGCCAGCAGCGCTACAGGGGGCGACTATGGCTACACCTTC	CASSATGGDYGYTF
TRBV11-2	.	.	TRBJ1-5	TGTGCCAGCAGCTTAGACAGTTCTGGGCCCCAGCATTTT	CASSLDSSGPQHF
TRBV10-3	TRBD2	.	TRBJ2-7	TGTGCCATCAGCCCGGGACTAGCGGGAATCTACGAGCAGTACTTC	CAISPGLAGIYEQYF
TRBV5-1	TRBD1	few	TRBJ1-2	TGCGCCAGCAGCACAGGGGACAGGGGCGCGTATGGCTACACCTTC	CASSTGDRGAYGYTF